Sequencing of this T cell receptor (beta chain) was carried out in a study of T cells in Graves' hyperthyroidism and ophthalmopathy. Overall study: At the time of initial diagnosis and before any treatment, peripheral blood was collected. General study results and limits: In blood, most of the thyroid clonotypes expanded above 0.001 were also present. The model predicted ophthalmopathy a median roughly 6.5 months before onset.

Germline CDR1 is SNHLY and CDR2 is FYNNEI. V gave up 5 bases and J gave up 1 base; unmatched junction bases: 14. This CDR3 has 18 amino acids. This clonotype was detected only a few times. Antigen: not known. Researchers barred patients who had uncontrolled infection, other autoimmune disease, pregnancy or lactation. RNA transcripts were the template for amplifying TCR beta CDR3 regions. When the TCR CDR3 underwent first-round RT-PCR, the HTBI primer set was used. TCRdb processed the multiplex PCR reads anew with MiXCR; each CDR3 protein has one entry. Found here are roughly 720,000 distinct CDR3 sequences, 15% to 20% of them singletons; the top ten hold about a sixth.

The receptor's source is a man aged 50 to 59 with Graves' hyperthyroidism. Sample: blood. The V gene is TRBV2, the J gene TRBJ1-2; TRBD1 agrees at 9 bases. In DNA form, the CDR3 reads TGTGCCAGCAGTAAACCGGGACAGGGAAGAGGATATAACTATGGCTACACCTTC. Its translation: CASSKPGQGRGYNYGYTF.